This is a list of T cell receptor beta chains from one sample in a study of molecular identifiers for immune sequencing clone quantification. Each CDR3 protein is one row after TCRdb ran MiXCR on the PCR reads. The sample consists of some 320,000 distinct CDR3 sequences, roughly 24% of them appearing once. Source material: naive CD8+ T cells from blood, with Jurkat cell RNA spiked in. All receptors derive from a human donor in good health. Some libraries in this study had Jurkat cell RNA spiked in. The CDR3 runs from the conserved cysteine through the conserved F or W. Each record gives: V gene, J gene, CDR3 protein.

TRBV11-3,TRBJ1-1,CASMGPEAFF
TRBV6-6,TRBJ2-5,CASSYGSPDTPYQETQYF
TRBV27,TRBJ2-7,CASSLQGAVYEQYF
TRBV18,TRBJ2-7,CASSEGVRYEQYF
TRBV2,TRBJ2-3,CASSVGRGTSTDTQYF
TRBV5-1,TRBJ2-3,CASSLEGQGAADTQYF
TRBV28,TRBJ2-3,CASSTRLAGGMDTQYF
TRBV4-3,TRBJ2-5,CASSQGLGEETQYF
TRBV27,TRBJ2-2,CASRAFYTGELFF
TRBV2,TRBJ1-5,CASSEVLLGNQPQHF
TRBV10-2,TRBJ2-3,CASTGTSGDTQYF
TRBV27,TRBJ1-1,CASSWTGRNTEVFF